The TCR beta chain under discussion was sequenced for a study of T cells in narcolepsy. Libraries were prepared by immunoSEQ multiplex PCR; TCRdb keeps only in-frame clonotypes and omits some of them. The table lists tens of thousands of clones, under 85% of them singletons, with 1.3% in the top ten. Germline lookup yields CDR1 SGHDT and CDR2 YYEEEE. This CDR3 comprises 17 residues. The V gene lost 7 bases and the J gene lost 5 bases, with 25 bases spanning the gap. The receptor was isolated from a human donor with narcolepsy. This chain joins TRBV5-6 and TRBJ2-1; D unresolved. Sample: CD45RA- memory CD4+ T cells from PBMCs. CDR3 sequence: CASHPLPWVNLDNEQFF. The CDR3 coding sequence is TGTGCCAGCCACCCCTTACCATGGGTAAACTTAGACAATGAGCAGTTCTTC. The variable domain in full, with the rest retrieved from reference TRBV5-6 and TRBJ2-1, is DAGVTQSPTHLIKTRGQQVTLRCSPKSGHDTVSWYQQALGQGPQFIFQYYEEEERQRGNFPDRFSGHQFPNYSSELNVNALLLGDSALYLCASHPLPWVNLDNEQFFGPGTRLTVL.